The 17 T cell receptor beta chains presented below share a single source sample, sequenced in a study of shared clonotypes between healthy human individuals. Assay: immunoSEQ multiplex PCR; the TCRdb copy retains only in-frame clones and omits some. The sample lists 950,000 to 1,200,000 clones, 70% to 85% occurring once. Source material: memory CD4+ T cells from PBMCs. Subset described: CD45RA-negative fraction. Receptor source: a man younger than 35 in good health. Some clones in this sample may be carry-over from other donors' samples.

Here the CDR3 DNA reads TGCGCCAGCAGCCCCAGGACCGGGAGTGGCGAGCAGTACTTC. Translating gives CASSPRTGSGEQYF. V and J are TRBV5-1 and TRBJ2-7; tentatively, D is TRBD2 (6 bases). V shed 4 bases and J shed 6 bases, with 17 bases lying between them. This CDR3 is built from 14 residues. Germline V CDR1 and CDR2: SGHRS, YFSETQ.

The chain has TRBV19 and TRBJ2-2; D perhaps matches TRBD2 (6 bases). The CDR3 extends over 16 amino acids. Trimming left V 2 bases short and J 3 bases short, with 13 bases between. Per germline, CDR1 LNHDA and CDR2 SQIVND (reference sequence). CDR3 residues: CASSIQGGGYTGELFF. The DNA for the CDR3 is TGTGCCAGTAGTATACAGGGAGGAGGGTACACCGGGGAGCTGTTTTTT.

On this clone itself: A much bigger clone sits one base away, suggesting this may be a read error. The rearrangement uses TRBV2 and TRBJ1-1, with 8 bases fitting TRBD1. The length of the CDR3 is 13 residues. Germline V lookup: CDR1 SNHLY, CDR2 FYNNEI. Trimming removed 5 bases from V and 4 bases from J; junction bases left unmatched: 3. For the CDR3, the DNA is TGTGCCAGCAGTTTACAGGGGGGCACTGAAGCTTTCTTT. Encoded protein: CASSLQGGTEAFF.

With respect to this clone: The junction departs from the called germline gene at one end, perhaps through a read error. The CDR3 bases are TGTGCCAGCAGCTTAGGAGGGGCAGGGCCCTTC. As protein: CASSLGGAGPF. This chain joins TRBV7-2 and TRBJ1-2, with D maybe TRBD1 (5 bases). From germline, CDR1 is SGHTA and CDR2 FQGNSA. The CDR3 spans 11 residues.

The V call is TRBV5-1, the J call TRBJ2-6; no reliable D call. Germline values: CDR1 SGHRS, CDR2 YFSETQ. V was cut by 5 bases and J by 0 bases, with 6 bases left in between. This CDR3 contains 14 residues. CDR3 sequence reads: CASRRSSGANVLTF. CDR3 in DNA: TGCGCCAGCAGACGGTCCTCTGGGGCCAACGTCCTGACTTTC. Full variable domain (outside the CDR3, taken from reference TRBV5-1 and TRBJ2-6): KAGVTQTPRYLIKTRGQQVTLSCSPISGHRSVSWYQQTPGQGLQFLFEYFSETQRNKGNFPGRFSGRQFSNSRSEMNVSTLELGDSALYLCASRRSSGANVLTFGAGSRLTVL.

The rearrangement uses TRBV9 and TRBJ2-3, with TRBD2 matching 14 bases. J was trimmed by 5 bases and V by 3 bases; bases with no gene match: 5. The CDR3 has 16 residues. From germline, CDR1 is SGDLS and CDR2 YYNGEE. The CDR3 spells CASSALGTSGGDTQYF. The CDR3 coding sequence is TGTGCCAGCAGCGCTTTAGGGACTAGCGGGGGAGATACGCAGTATTTT.

This clone has only one observation. A read error may produce the germline difference seen at one junction end. This rearrangement joins TRBV27 to TRBJ2-4; 7 nucleotides agree with TRBD1. The CDR3 extends over 12 amino acids. Germline V lookup: CDR1 MNHEY, CDR2 SMNVEV (reference sequence). The CDR3 reads CASSFRDREWHF. CDR3 nucleotides: TGTGCCAGCAGTTTTCGTGACAGGGAGTGGCACTTC.

The rearrangement joins TRBV9 to TRBJ2-5; no clear D. Germline values: CDR1 SGDLS, CDR2 YYNGEE. There are 15 residues in the CDR3. The V gene lost 0 bases and the J gene lost 7 bases, with 16 bases spanning the gap. The CDR3 DNA reads as TGTGCCAGCAGCGTAGAACCCATAGAGTCGGGGACCCAGTACTTC. Protein: CASSVEPIESGTQYF. The full variable domain, rest sourced from reference TRBV9 and TRBJ2-5, is DSGVTQTPKHLITATGQRVTLRCSPRSGDLSVYWYQQSLDQGLQFLIQYYNGEERAKGNILERFSAQQFPDLHSELNLSSLELGDSALYFCASSVEPIESGTQYFGPGTRLLVL.

CDR3: CASSPWGKENEKLFF. The CDR3 bases are TGTGCCAGCAGTCCTTGGGGGAAAGAAAATGAAAAACTGTTTTTT. This rearrangement joins TRBV28 to TRBJ1-4; TRBD1 might be the D (5 bases). CDR1 is MDHEN and CDR2 is SYDVKM in the germline V gene. With 5 bases removed from V and 5 bases from J, the gap between germline ends came to 15 bases. This CDR3 comprises 15 residues.

This rearrangement joins TRBV2 to TRBJ2-5; perhaps TRBD2 as D (6 bases). The V end was cut by 7 bases, the J end by 5 bases, with 20 bases between. The CDR3 runs to 15 residues. Germline CDR1 is SNHLY and CDR2 is FYNNEI. CDR3 nucleotides: TGTGCCAGCACCCAGCCCTCTAGCGTTCGGGAGACCCAGTACTTC. Protein: CASTQPSSVRETQYF.

The CDR3 sequence: CASSFQPNQPQHF. For the CDR3, the DNA is TGCGCCAGCAGCTTTCAGCCCAATCAGCCCCAGCATTTT. The chain is built from TRBV5-1 and TRBJ1-5, with D hard to call. From germline, CDR1 is SGHRS and CDR2 YFSETQ. V was clipped by 2 bases and J by 3 bases, with 6 bases between them. This CDR3 comprises 13 residues. Drawing the rest from reference TRBV5-1 and TRBJ1-5, the complete variable domain is KAGVTQTPRYLIKTRGQQVTLSCSPISGHRSVSWYQQTPGQGLQFLFEYFSETQRNKGNFPGRFSGRQFSNSRSEMNVSTLELGDSALYLCASSFQPNQPQHFGDGTRLSIL.

The chain uses TRBV6-1 and TRBJ2-5; 7 bases line up with TRBD2. V lost 2 bases and J lost 2; bases outside the gene matches: 8. CDR3 length: 16 residues. Germline V gene sequence: CDR1 MNHNS, CDR2 SASEGT. Here the CDR3 reads CASSEFASGTQETQYF. CDR3 coding DNA: TGTGCCAGCAGTGAATTTGCTAGCGGCACTCAAGAGACCCAGTACTTC.

The rearrangement joins TRBV7-9 to TRBJ2-3, with D uncertain. The V gene lost 0 bases and the J gene lost 2 bases, with 6 bases spanning the gap. This CDR3 spans 14 amino acids. Germline lookup yields CDR1 SEHNR and CDR2 FQNEAQ (reference sequence). CDR3 nucleotide sequence: TGTGCCAGCAGCTTAGCTACAGACACAGATACGCAGTATTTT. Protein product: CASSLATDTDTQYF.

This clone was found once. The rearrangement joins TRBV27 to TRBJ2-5; the match to TRBD2 covers 8 bases. The CDR3 extends over 16 amino acids. Germline-derived CDR1 and CDR2 are MNHEY and SMNVEV (reference sequence). V gave up 5 bases and J gave up 5 bases; unmatched junction bases: 13. CDR3 in amino acids: CASSLMPGGPGETQYF. The CDR3 DNA reads as TGTGCCAGCAGTCTGATGCCGGGAGGGCCTGGTGAGACCCAGTACTTC.

The chain uses TRBV18 and TRBJ2-2; D is uncertain. Looked up from germline, CDR1 is KGHSH and CDR2 is LQKENI. V shed 1 base and J shed 6 bases, with 12 bases lying between them. The CDR3 covers 15 residues. This chain's CDR3 is CASSPLLALAGELFF. CDR3 DNA sequence: TGTGCCAGCTCACCACTCCTGGCGTTGGCCGGGGAGCTGTTTTTT. Supplemented by reference TRBV18 and TRBJ2-2, the full variable domain reads NAGVMQNPRHLVRRRGQEARLRCSPMKGHSHVYWYRQLPEEGLKFMVYLQKENIIDESGMPKERFSAEFPKEGPSILRIQQVVRGDSAAYFCASSPLLALAGELFFGEGSRLTVL.

This chain connects TRBV5-5 to TRBJ1-1; D call uncertain. The CDR3 loop spans 14 amino acids. The germline V gene has CDR1 SGHKS and CDR2 YYEKEE (reference sequence). The V end was cut by 4 bases, the J end by 4 bases, with 14 bases between. CDR3 in amino acids: CASSHPPGGTEAFF. In nucleotides, the CDR3 is TGTGCCAGCAGCCACCCCCCGGGTGGCACTGAAGCTTTCTTT.

The chain couples TRBV18 to TRBJ2-2; 10 bases fit TRBD1. The CDR3 consists of 15 residues. Germline lookup yields CDR1 KGHSH and CDR2 LQKENI. V was clipped by 4 bases and J by 4 bases; unmatched bases: 3. The chain's CDR3 is CASSRTGGSTGELFF. CDR3 nucleotides: TGTGCCAGCTCACGGACAGGGGGGAGCACCGGGGAGCTGTTTTTT.